These T cell receptor beta chains were read from a single sample in a study of OX40 agonist ivuxolimab in advanced cancers. Repertoires were generated with immunoSEQ multiplex PCR, while TCRdb's copy carries only in-frame clones and drops some. The repertoire consists of roughly 60,000 clones, with approximately 85% occurring once and the leading ten covering roughly 3%. This material consisted of CD4+ or CD8+ T cells sorted from blood, taken in a trial of the OX40 agonist ivuxolimab. The receptors originated from an adult with an advanced solid tumor such as melanoma, head and neck, liver or kidney cancer. Both conserved end residues are part of each CDR3. A D gene is named only where the DNA matches it firmly. Clone size is stated in some rows and not others, as once, few, many or a class when expanded.

TRBV28,.,TRBJ2-5,TRBD1,TGTGCCAGCAGTTTAGCCCCCGACAGGGTGAAGACCCAGTACTTC,CASSLAPDRVKTQYF
TRBV2,.,TRBJ1-5,.,TGTGCCAGCAGTTTAGAACGGAGGCCCCAGCATTTT,CASSLERRPQHF
TRBV6-5,.,TRBJ1-6,.,TGTGCCAGCAGTTACTCGACGGGGGCAGGGAATTCACCCCTCCACTTT,CASSYSTGAGNSPLHF
TRBV2,.,TRBJ2-1,TRBD2,TGTGCCAGCAGTGACGGGCGGGGGGCTTGGGAGCAGTTCTTC,CASSDGRGAWEQFF
TRBV5-6,.,TRBJ1-5,.,TGTGCCAGCAGCCTTCAAGGTCAGCCCCAGCATTTT,CASSLQGQPQHF
TRBV28,few,TRBJ1-1,.,TGTGCCAGCAGCTCGGTGGGAGGAGCTTTCTTT,CASSSVGGAFF
TRBV19,.,TRBJ1-5,.,TGTGCCGTAAGTAGTGAGGGGTCGGGCAATCAGCCCCAGCATTTT,CAVSSEGSGNQPQHF
TRBV7-6,.,TRBJ1-3,.,TGTGCCAGCAGCTTAACGGGGGGGTCCTCTGGAAACACCATATATTTT,CASSLTGGSSGNTIYF
TRBV6-6,.,TRBJ2-7,.,TGTGCCAGCAGTTACGGGGTCAGGGTGCACGAGCAGTACTTC,CASSYGVRVHEQYF
TRBV18,.,TRBJ1-3,.,TGTGCCAGCTCACCAGGCCGGATCCCTTCCGAGAGCACCATATATTTT,CASSPGRIPSESTIYF
TRBV5-6,.,TRBJ1-4,.,TGTGCCAGCAGCTTCCGACGGTTCGAGGAAAAACTGTTTTTT,CASSFRRFEEKLFF
TRBV11-1,.,TRBJ1-4,.,TGTGCCAGCAGCTTAGCGGTATATGAAAAACTGTTTTTT,CASSLAVYEKLFF
TRBV14,.,TRBJ1-1,.,TGTGCCAGCAGCCGAGTGGGGGCCTGGGACACTGAAGCTTTCTTT,CASSRVGAWDTEAFF
TRBV7-8,.,TRBJ1-6,.,TGTGCCAGCAGCTTAGAGCTTCCCTCTTCACCCCTCCACTTT,CASSLELPSSPLHF
TRBV18,.,TRBJ2-3,TRBD2,TGTGCCAGCTCACCACGGCGGGGGGGCTTCGGAGATACGCAGTATTTT,CASSPRRGGFGDTQYF
TRBV10-1,few,TRBJ1-5,.,TGCGCCAGCGGAATGAAGCATTTT,CASGMKHF
TRBV6-1,.,TRBJ2-3,.,TGTGCCAGCACCATACTACCCTTCGATACGCAGTATTTT,CASTILPFDTQYF
TRBV5-8,.,TRBJ2-1,TRBD2,TGTGCCAGCGGGGGACTAGCTATCTTCGATGAGCAGTTCTTC,CASGGLAIFDEQFF
TRBV7-2,.,TRBJ2-7,.,TGTGCCAGCATGTTGGGGGGCGGTTACGAGCAGTACTTC,CASMLGGGYEQYF
TRBV2,.,TRBJ2-5,TRBD2,TGTGCCACCAGTCGGACGGGGGGGCTAGAGACCCAGTACTTC,CATSRTGGLETQYF
TRBV5-4,.,TRBJ1-4,.,TGTGCCAGCAGCCGTTCCAGATCGGGCGAAAAACTGTTTTTT,CASSRSRSGEKLFF
TRBV4-3,.,TRBJ2-3,.,TGCGCCAGCAGCCAGGGGCACGCCTCTAGCACAGATACGCAGTATTTT,CASSQGHASSTDTQYF
TRBV7-2,.,TRBJ2-5,.,TGTGCCAGCAGCCAGGACGTCTGGGTCAGGAAGACCCAGTACTTC,CASSQDVWVRKTQYF
TRBV6-4,.,TRBJ2-3,TRBD2,TGTGCCAGCAGTGACTCCGGGGGGGCAGGGACAGATACGCAGTATTTT,CASSDSGGAGTDTQYF
TRBV19,.,TRBJ2-5,.,TGTGCCAGTACCGGGGCAGCCAGAGAGACCCAGTACTTC,CASTGAARETQYF
TRBV9,.,TRBJ2-1,TRBD1,TGTGCCAGCAGCGTAGCTCAGGGGGCTTACTGGGATGAGCAGTTCTTC,CASSVAQGAYWDEQFF
TRBV4-3,.,TRBJ1-2,.,TGCGCCAGCAGCCAAGATGGTGGGACTAACTATGGCTACACCTTC,CASSQDGGTNYGYTF
TRBV29-1,.,TRBJ2-7,TRBD2,TGCAGCACCTCGAATAGCGGGGTCCACGAGCAGTACTTC,CSTSNSGVHEQYF
TRBV10-3,few,TRBJ2-2,.,TGTGCCATCTTGCAACTAGCCGGCGGGGAGCTGTTTTTT,CAILQLAGGELFF
TRBV5-1,.,TRBJ2-2,.,TGCGCCAGCAGCTCGAGGCTAATGAGGGACGGTGCCGGGGAGCTGTTTTTT,CASSSRLMRDGAGELFF
TRBV6-1,.,TRBJ2-7,.,TGTGCCAGCAGTGGCCCCAGGTCTGCGGCCTACGAGCAGTACTTC,CASSGPRSAAYEQYF
TRBV7-6,.,TRBJ2-7,TRBD1,TGTGCCAGCAGCTTAGCGGACAGGGGATCCTACGAGCAGTACTTC,CASSLADRGSYEQYF
TRBV19,.,TRBJ1-6,.,TGTGCCAGTAGTATTTCGGACATATCTGGTATGTCCCTCCACTTT,CASSISDISGMSLHF
TRBV30,.,TRBJ1-2,TRBD1,TGTGCCTGGAGTCCAGGGGGGGGACTGTACTATGGCTACACCTTC,CAWSPGGGLYYGYTF
TRBV7-8,once,TRBJ1-5,.,TGTGCCAGCAGCTTAGAGCAGGGGAGACAGCCCCAGCATTTT,CASSLEQGRQPQHF
TRBV5-4,.,TRBJ2-3,.,TGTGCCAGCAGCGGTTCTAGAGCCCTCACAGATACGCAGTATTTT,CASSGSRALTDTQYF
TRBV15,.,TRBJ2-2,TRBD1,TGTGCCACCAGCAGACCCAGACAGGGCAGAAACACCGGGGAGCTGTTTTTT,CATSRPRQGRNTGELFF
TRBV6-6,.,TRBJ2-7,.,TGTGCCAGCAGTCCGACCCGAGTATCTGCTTACGAGCAGTACTTC,CASSPTRVSAYEQYF
TRBV11-2,.,TRBJ2-7,TRBD2,TGTGCCAGCAGCTTATTGGGTAGCGGGGTAAGGTACGAGCAGTACTTC,CASSLLGSGVRYEQYF
TRBV4-2,.,TRBJ2-3,.,TGTGCCAGCAGCCAAGGAGGGGTTAGCACAGATACGCAGTATTTT,CASSQGGVSTDTQYF
TRBV21-1,few,TRBJ2-7,.,TGTGCCAGCACCAAAGGGGGCGGGGGAGGATCCTACGAGCAGTACTTC,CASTKGGGGGSYEQYF
TRBV7-7,.,TRBJ2-5,.,TGTGCTAGCAGCCATCAGGGGACGCTTGGGGAGACCCAGTACTTC,CASSHQGTLGETQYF
TRBV29-1,.,TRBJ2-5,.,TGCAGCGTTGTTCAGGAGACCCAGTACTTC,CSVVQETQYF
TRBV28,.,TRBJ2-7,.,TGTGCCAGCAGTTTGGGGGACTGGAGCACCTACGAGCAGTACTTC,CASSLGDWSTYEQYF
TRBV5-1,.,TRBJ2-7,.,TGCGCCAGCAGCTTGTTTGATGCCTACGAGCAGTACTTC,CASSLFDAYEQYF